A selection of T cell receptor beta chains follows, all from one sample in a study of blood T cell repertoires in COVID-19. TCRdb keeps only in-frame clones here, not all; method: immunoSEQ multiplex PCR. The sample contains around 130,000 clones, about 80% of which appear only once. The source material was peripheral blood. The receptors originated from a man aged 50-60 years with acute or convalescent COVID-19. CDR3s include the opening cysteine and the closing phenylalanine or tryptophan. A D gene is named only where the DNA matches it firmly. Size is omitted from some rows. Given values are once, few, many or a class for expanded clones.

j_gene: TRBJ2-5
d_gene: .
abundance: .
v_gene: TRBV11-2
CDR3aa: CASSLGRGGVTQYF
CDR3nt: TGTGCCAGCAGCTTAGGAAGGGGGGGAGTGACCCAGTACTTC

j_gene: TRBJ1-5
d_gene: .
abundance: .
v_gene: TRBV20-1
CDR3aa: CSASKSNQPQHF
CDR3nt: TGCAGTGCTAGTAAGAGTAATCAGCCCCAGCATTTT

j_gene: TRBJ1-6
d_gene: .
abundance: few
v_gene: TRBV3-1/TRBV3-2
CDR3aa: CASSQTTDNSPLHF
CDR3nt: TGTGCCAGCAGCCAAACGACAGATAATTCACCCCTCCACTTT

j_gene: TRBJ2-3
d_gene: .
abundance: .
v_gene: TRBV21-1
CDR3aa: CASRIQIITDTQYF
CDR3nt: TGTGCCAGCAGGATACAAATTATCACAGATACGCAGTATTTT

j_gene: TRBJ1-5
d_gene: .
abundance: .
v_gene: TRBV12-3/TRBV12-4
CDR3aa: CASSRQAQPQHF
CDR3nt: TGTGCCAGCAGCCGACAGGCCCAGCCCCAGCATTTT

j_gene: TRBJ1-1
d_gene: .
abundance: .
v_gene: TRBV18
CDR3aa: CASSPSRDTEAFF
CDR3nt: TGTGCCAGCTCACCGTCGAGGGACACTGAAGCTTTCTTT

j_gene: TRBJ1-6
d_gene: .
abundance: .
v_gene: TRBV7-2
CDR3aa: CASSPEISYSPLHF
CDR3nt: TGTGCCAGCAGCCCCGAAATAAGCTACTCACCCCTCCACTTT

j_gene: TRBJ1-1
d_gene: .
abundance: few
v_gene: TRBV5-1
CDR3aa: CASSSLVGNTEAFF
CDR3nt: TGCGCCAGCAGCTCCCTAGTGGGGAACACTGAAGCTTTCTTT

j_gene: TRBJ2-7
d_gene: TRBD2
abundance: .
v_gene: TRBV7-2
CDR3aa: CASSSSGLAAEQYF
CDR3nt: TGTGCCAGCAGTTCATCGGGACTAGCGGCCGAGCAGTACTTC

j_gene: TRBJ1-6
d_gene: .
abundance: .
v_gene: TRBV10-3
CDR3aa: CAIRRLVDSPLHF
CDR3nt: TGTGCCATCAGGAGGCTTGTCGATTCACCCCTCCACTTT

j_gene: TRBJ2-5
d_gene: TRBD1
abundance: .
v_gene: TRBV5-1
CDR3aa: CASSPDGQGGETQYF
CDR3nt: TGCGCCAGCAGCCCCGACGGACAGGGTGGAGAGACCCAGTACTTC

j_gene: TRBJ2-7
d_gene: TRBD2
abundance: .
v_gene: TRBV5-8
CDR3aa: CASSTSGGAHEQYF
CDR3nt: TGTGCCAGCAGCACTAGCGGGGGGGCCCACGAGCAGTACTTC

j_gene: TRBJ1-6
d_gene: .
abundance: few
v_gene: TRBV5-6
CDR3aa: CASSLRGQGSPLHF
CDR3nt: TGTGCCAGCAGCTTGAGGGGCCAGGGTTCACCCCTCCACTTT

j_gene: TRBJ1-6
d_gene: .
abundance: .
v_gene: TRBV4-1
CDR3aa: CASSQDIGRAANSPLHF
CDR3nt: TGCGCCAGCAGCCAAGATATAGGCAGGGCAGCCAATTCACCCCTCCACTTT

j_gene: TRBJ2-2
d_gene: TRBD2
abundance: .
v_gene: TRBV7-2
CDR3aa: CASSPKAGPTGELFF
CDR3nt: TGTGCCAGCAGCCCTAAAGCGGGGCCCACCGGGGAGCTGTTTTTT

j_gene: TRBJ2-2
d_gene: .
abundance: once
v_gene: TRBV3-1/TRBV3-2
CDR3aa: CASAGARTGELFF
CDR3nt: TGTGCCTCGGCGGGGGCCCGTACCGGGGAGCTGTTTTTT